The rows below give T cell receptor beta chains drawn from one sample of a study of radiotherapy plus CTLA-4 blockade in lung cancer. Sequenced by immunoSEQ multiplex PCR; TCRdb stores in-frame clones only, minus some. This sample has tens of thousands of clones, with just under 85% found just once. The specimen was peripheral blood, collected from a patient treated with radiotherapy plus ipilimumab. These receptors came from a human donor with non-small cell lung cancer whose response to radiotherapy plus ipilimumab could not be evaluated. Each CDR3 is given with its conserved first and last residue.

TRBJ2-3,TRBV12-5,CASVPSGTDTQYF
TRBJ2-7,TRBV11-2,CASSHRAHVVEQYF
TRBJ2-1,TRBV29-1,CSVEWASGSRREQFF
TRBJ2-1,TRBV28,CASSFGGVPYNEQFF
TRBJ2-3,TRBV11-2,CASSFGLHTDTQYF
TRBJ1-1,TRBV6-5,CASSYRRTGDTEAFF
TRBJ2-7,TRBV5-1,CASSPDPGTGRILEQYF
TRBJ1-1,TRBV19,CASSPSFRDRMNTEAFF
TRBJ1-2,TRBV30,CAWSLTGAGYTF
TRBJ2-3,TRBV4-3,CASSSVGEADTQYF
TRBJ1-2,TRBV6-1,CASSAGTGNGYTF
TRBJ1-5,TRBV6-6,CASSYPPGGLDQPQHF
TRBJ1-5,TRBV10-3,CAIRDDSYNQPQHF
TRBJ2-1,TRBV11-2,CASSMRSHRDRIYEQFF
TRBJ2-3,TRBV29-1,CSVEWSSGRATDTQYF
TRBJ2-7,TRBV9,CASSVGQGVSYEQYF
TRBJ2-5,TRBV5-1,CASSLLQIAETQYF
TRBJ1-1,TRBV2,CASRGQMNTEAFF
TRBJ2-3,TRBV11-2,CASSLAGATDTQYF
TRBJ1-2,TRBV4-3,CASSQDLRTVIYGYTF
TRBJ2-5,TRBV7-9,CASSFSRSRETQYF
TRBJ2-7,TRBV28,CASSTPDEQYF
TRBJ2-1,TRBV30,CAWSPRLAGNPISRGEQFF
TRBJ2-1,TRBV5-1,CASSLADSSYNEQFF
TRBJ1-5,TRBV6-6,CASSPRGEQPQHF
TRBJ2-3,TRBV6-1,CATLLAGGVNTQYF
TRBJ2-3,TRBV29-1,CSVPRGLQSTDTQYF
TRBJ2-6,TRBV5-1,CASSPPGVAGANVLTF
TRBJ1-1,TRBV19,CASSIFGTGGENTEAFF
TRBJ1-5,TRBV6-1,CASSEHRLGAASNQPQHF
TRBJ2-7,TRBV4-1,CASSQAVAGRYEQYF
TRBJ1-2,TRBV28,CASSMGGQGLNYGYTF
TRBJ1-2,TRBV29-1,CSVEGGKDYGYTF
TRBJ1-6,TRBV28,CASYEFRSPLHF
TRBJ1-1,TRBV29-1,CSVAGVEAFF
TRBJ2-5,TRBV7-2,CASSLSITSGQETQYF
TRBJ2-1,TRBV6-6,CASSPGTGGRNEQFF
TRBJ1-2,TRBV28,CASSPRQGRGYTF
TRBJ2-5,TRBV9,CASSVAGGGGPQETQYF
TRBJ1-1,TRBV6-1,CASSGRDRGNTEAFF
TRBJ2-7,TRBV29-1,CSVEYRGNEQYF
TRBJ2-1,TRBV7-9,CASRSTNYNEQFF
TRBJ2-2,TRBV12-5,CASGQRGQGVRGDTGELFF
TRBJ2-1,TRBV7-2,CASSLQPGAGQFF